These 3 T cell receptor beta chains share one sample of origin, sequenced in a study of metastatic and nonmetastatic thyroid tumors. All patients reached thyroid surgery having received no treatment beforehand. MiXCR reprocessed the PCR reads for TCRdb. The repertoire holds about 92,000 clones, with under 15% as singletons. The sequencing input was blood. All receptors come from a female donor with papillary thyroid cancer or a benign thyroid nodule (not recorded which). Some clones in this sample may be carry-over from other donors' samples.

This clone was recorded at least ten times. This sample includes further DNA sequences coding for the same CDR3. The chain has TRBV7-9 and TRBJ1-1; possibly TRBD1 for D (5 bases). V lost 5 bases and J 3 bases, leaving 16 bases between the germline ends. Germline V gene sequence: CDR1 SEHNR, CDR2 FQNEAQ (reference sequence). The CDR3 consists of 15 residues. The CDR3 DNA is TGTGCCAGCAGCCCCCCCCTCGGCAGGGACACTGAAGCTTTCTTT. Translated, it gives CASSPPLGRDTEAFF.

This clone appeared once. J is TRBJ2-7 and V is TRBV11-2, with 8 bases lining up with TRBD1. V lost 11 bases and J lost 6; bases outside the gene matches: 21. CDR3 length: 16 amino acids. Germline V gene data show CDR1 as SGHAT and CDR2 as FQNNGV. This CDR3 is CAGNSLRTGRRGEQYF. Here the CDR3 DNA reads TGTGCCGGCAACTCGTTGAGGACAGGGAGAAGGGGCGAGCAGTACTTC.

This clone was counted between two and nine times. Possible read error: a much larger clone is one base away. This CDR3 reads CASSLAAKGVEQYF. The CDR3 nucleotides are TGTGCCAGCAGCTTAGCAGCTAAGGGGGTCGAGCAGTACTTC. The chain couples TRBV7-9 to TRBJ2-7; D may be TRBD1 (6 bases). V was trimmed by 0 bases and J by 6 bases, leaving 12 bases between them. CDR3 length: 14 residues. Per the germline V gene, CDR1 is SEHNR and CDR2 is FQNEAQ (reference sequence).